This TCR beta chain was observed in a study of blood T cell repertoires in COVID-19. Study-level information: Sites across the United States, Italy and Spain contributed samples from acute and convalescent COVID-19. Sources were T cells, B-cell-depleted T cells, or PBMCs; the material itself was cDNA or gDNA.

V dropped 3 bases and J dropped 1 base, with 6 bases sitting between them. CDR3 length: 13 amino acids. Germline CDR1 SGHNT, CDR2 YENEEA. In the original workflow: Researchers report that nucleated cell counts were estimated from reference gene primer amplification. The protocol was immunoSEQ multiplex PCR, while the TCRdb copy is restricted to in-frame clones and leaves out a portion. For V, J and clone size, that table is used; D and trimming come from the DNA. The sample carries some 59,000 clones, 65% to 80% recorded once. Patients at the Seattle site were enrolled during active infection and followed longitudinally.

The specimen sequenced was peripheral blood. The chain links TRBV11-3 to TRBJ1-1; no definite D call. The receptor's source is a man aged 25 to 45 with COVID-19, enrolled during active disease. CDR3 in DNA: TGTGCCAGCAGCTTGGCGGGGAACACTGAAGCTTTCTTT. As protein: CASSLAGNTEAFF.